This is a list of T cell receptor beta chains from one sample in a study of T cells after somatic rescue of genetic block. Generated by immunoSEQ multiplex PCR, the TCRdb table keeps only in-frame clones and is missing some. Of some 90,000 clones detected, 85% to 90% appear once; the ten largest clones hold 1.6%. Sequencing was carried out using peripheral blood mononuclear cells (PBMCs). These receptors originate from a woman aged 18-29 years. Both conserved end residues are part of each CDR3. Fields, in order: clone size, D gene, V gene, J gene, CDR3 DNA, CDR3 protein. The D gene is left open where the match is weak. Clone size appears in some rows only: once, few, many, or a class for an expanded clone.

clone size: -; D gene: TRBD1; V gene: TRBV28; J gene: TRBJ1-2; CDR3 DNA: TGTGCCGGCCAGAAGGGGCAGGGGGGCAGCTATGGCTACACCTTC; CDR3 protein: CAGQKGQGGSYGYTF
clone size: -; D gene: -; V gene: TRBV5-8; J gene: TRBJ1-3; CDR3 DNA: TGTGCCAGCAGCCTAAGGTTGGGTTTTTCATCTGGAAACACCATATATTTT; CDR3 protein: CASSLRLGFSSGNTIYF
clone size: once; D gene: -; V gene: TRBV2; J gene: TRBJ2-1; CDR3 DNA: TGTGCCAGCAGTGAAGGGTACAATGAGCAGTTCTTC; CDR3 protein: CASSEGYNEQFF
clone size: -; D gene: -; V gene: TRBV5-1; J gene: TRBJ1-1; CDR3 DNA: TGCGCCAGCAGCTTGGCGGTGGTCACTGAAGCTTTCTTT; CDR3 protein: CASSLAVVTEAFF
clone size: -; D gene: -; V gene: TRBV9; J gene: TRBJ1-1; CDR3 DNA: TGTGCCAGCAGCGGAGGGTCCACCTCAGCTGGTGAAGCTTTCTTT; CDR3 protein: CASSGGSTSAGEAFF
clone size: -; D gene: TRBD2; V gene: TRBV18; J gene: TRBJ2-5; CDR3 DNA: TGTGCCAGCTCACTCAGACTAGCGGGAGGGGAGACCCAGTACTTC; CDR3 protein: CASSLRLAGGETQYF
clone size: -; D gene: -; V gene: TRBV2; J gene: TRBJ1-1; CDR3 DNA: TGTGCCAGCAGAGGTGTAGAAGGGGGCACTGAAGCTTTCTTT; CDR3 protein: CASRGVEGGTEAFF
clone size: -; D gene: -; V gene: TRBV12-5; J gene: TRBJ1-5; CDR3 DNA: TGTGCTAGTGGTGCCTCCGGGGGGCGCGGTCAGCCCCAGCATTTT; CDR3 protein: CASGASGGRGQPQHF
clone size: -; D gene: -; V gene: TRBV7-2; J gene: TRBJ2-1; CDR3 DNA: TGTGCCAGCAGCTTGGGGCCACGAAGGGACAATGAGCAGTTCTTC; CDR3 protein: CASSLGPRRDNEQFF
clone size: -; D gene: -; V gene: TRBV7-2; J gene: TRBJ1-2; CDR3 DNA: TGTGCCAGCAGCTTAGCGCGGGGGACTGGCTACACCTTC; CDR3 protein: CASSLARGTGYTF
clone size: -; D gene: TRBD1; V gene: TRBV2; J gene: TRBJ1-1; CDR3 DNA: TGTGCCAGCAGGCTGACAGGGGTCACTGAAGCTTTCTTT; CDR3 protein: CASRLTGVTEAFF
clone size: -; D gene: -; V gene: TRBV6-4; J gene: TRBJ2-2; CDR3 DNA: TGTGCCAGCAGTGGTCAGGGGAACACCGGGGAGCTGTTTTTT; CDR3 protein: CASSGQGNTGELFF
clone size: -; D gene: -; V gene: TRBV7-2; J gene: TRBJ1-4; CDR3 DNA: TGTGCCAGCAGCTCCTCGGGGGCACCGGATGAAAAACTGTTTTTT; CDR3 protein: CASSSSGAPDEKLFF
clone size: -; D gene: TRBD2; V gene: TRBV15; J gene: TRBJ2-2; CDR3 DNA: TGTGCCACCAGCAGAGGGAGCGGGAGTTACACCGGGGAGCTGTTTTTT; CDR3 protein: CATSRGSGSYTGELFF
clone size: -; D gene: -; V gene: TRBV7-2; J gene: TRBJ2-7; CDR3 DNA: TGTGCCAGCAGCACCTACGGGACCCTAACCTACGAGCAGTACTTC; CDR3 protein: CASSTYGTLTYEQYF
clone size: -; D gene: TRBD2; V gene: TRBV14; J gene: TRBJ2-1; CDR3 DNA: TGTGCCAGCAGCCCCCGGCGGACTAGCGGGAGCAATGAGCAGTTCTTC; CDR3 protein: CASSPRRTSGSNEQFF
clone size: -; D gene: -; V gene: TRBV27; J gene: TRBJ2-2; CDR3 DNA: TGTGCCAGCAGCTCTACCGGGGAGCTGTTTTTT; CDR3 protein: CASSSTGELFF
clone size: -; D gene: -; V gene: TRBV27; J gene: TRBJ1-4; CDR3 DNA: TGTGCCAGCAGTTTCAGCAGAAGTGGGGGGGAACTGTTTTTT; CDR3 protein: CASSFSRSGGELFF
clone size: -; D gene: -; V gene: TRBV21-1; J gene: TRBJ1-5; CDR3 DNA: TGTGCCAGCAGCAAACTGGGCAGCCGACTGAAGCCCCAGCATTTT; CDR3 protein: CASSKLGSRLKPQHF
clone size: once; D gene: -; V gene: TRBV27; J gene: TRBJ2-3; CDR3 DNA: TGTGCCAGCAGTCTGGACGGACCCACAGATACGCAGTATTTT; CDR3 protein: CASSLDGPTDTQYF